In its sample, the clone carrying this TCR beta chain was seen many times. Its antigen is not identified. This entry is derived from a study of neurological immune-mediated disorders. The CDR3 runs 14 residues. V was cut by 6 bases and J by 2 bases, with 14 bases left in between. Germline V gene lookup returns CDR1 MNHEY and CDR2 SVGEGT. General study findings and limits: One related-CDR3 cluster, found by phylogenetic grouping, held repertoires of 18 of 34 multiple sclerosis patients and is a possible signature. The most TCR clonal expansion was seen in HTLV-1-associated myelopathy, and the least was seen in multiple sclerosis, which fell below healthy controls.

From the 5' RACE reads, TCRdb called clonotypes with MiXCR, one entry per CDR3 protein. Found here are some 87,000 distinct CDR3 sequences, about 5.6% of them singletons; the top ten hold 6.5% to 9%. Time point meaning: longitudinal time-point 2. Unsorted libraries were derived from 2 million PBMCs stored at -80 C. The sequence was collected from a woman aged 55-70 years with multiple sclerosis. This chain joins TRBV6-2 or TRBV6-3 and TRBJ2-7; perhaps TRBD1 as D (6 bases). Input material: PBMCs. The chain's CDR3 is CASRDTTGTYEQYF. CDR3 nucleotide sequence: TGTGCCAGCAGAGATACGACAGGTACCTACGAGCAGTACTTC.